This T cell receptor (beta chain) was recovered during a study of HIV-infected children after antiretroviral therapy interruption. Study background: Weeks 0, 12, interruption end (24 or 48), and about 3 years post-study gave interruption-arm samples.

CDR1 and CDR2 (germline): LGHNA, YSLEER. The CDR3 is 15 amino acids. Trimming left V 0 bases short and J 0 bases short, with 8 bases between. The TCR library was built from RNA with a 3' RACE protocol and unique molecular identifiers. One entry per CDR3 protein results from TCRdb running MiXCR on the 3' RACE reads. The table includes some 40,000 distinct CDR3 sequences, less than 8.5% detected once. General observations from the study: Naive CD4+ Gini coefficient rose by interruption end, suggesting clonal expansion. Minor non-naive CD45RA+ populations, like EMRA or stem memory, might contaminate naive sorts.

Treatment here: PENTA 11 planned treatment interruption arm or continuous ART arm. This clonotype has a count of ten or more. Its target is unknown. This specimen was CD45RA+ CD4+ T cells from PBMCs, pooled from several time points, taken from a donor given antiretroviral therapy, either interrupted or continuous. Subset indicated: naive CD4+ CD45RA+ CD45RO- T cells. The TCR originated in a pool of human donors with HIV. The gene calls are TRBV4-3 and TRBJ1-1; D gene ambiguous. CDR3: CASSQEPAMNTEAFF. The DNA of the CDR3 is TGCGCCAGCAGCCAAGAACCGGCCATGAACACTGAAGCTTTCTTT.